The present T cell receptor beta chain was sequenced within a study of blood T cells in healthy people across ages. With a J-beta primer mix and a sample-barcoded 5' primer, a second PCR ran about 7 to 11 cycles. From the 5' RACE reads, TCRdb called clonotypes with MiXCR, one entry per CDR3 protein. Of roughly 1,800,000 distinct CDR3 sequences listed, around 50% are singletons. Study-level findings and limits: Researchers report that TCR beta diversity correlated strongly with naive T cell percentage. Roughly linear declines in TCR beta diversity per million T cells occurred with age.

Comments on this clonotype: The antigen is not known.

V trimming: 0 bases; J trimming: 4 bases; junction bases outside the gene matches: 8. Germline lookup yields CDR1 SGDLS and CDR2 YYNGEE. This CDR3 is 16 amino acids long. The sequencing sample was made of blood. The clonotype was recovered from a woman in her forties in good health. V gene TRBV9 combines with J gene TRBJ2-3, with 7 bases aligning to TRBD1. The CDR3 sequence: CASSVGRTGSADTQYF. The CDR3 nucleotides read TGTGCCAGCAGCGTAGGGCGGACAGGTAGCGCAGATACGCAGTATTTT.